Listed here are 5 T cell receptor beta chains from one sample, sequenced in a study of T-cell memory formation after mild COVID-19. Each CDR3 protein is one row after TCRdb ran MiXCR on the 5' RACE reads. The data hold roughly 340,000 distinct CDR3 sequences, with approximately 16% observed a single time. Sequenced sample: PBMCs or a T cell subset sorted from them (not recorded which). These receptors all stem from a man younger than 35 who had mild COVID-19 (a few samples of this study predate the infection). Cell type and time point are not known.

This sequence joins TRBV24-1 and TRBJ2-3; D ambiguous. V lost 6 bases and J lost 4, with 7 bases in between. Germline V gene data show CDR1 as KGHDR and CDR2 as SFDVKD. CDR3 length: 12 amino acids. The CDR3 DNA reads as TGTGCCACCAGTCTCGGCCCAGATACGCAGTATTTT. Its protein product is CATSLGPDTQYF.

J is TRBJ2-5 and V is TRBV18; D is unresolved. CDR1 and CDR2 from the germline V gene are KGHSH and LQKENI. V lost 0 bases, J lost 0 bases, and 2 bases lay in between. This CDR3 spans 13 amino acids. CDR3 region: CASSPPDQETQYF. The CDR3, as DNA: TGTGCCAGCTCACCACCGGACCAAGAGACCCAGTACTTC.

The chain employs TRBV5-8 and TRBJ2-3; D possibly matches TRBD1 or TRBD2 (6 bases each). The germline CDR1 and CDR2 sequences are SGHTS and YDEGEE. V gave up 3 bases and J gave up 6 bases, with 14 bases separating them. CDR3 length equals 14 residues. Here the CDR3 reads CASSWDRGLDTQYF. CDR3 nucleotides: TGTGCCAGCAGCTGGGACCGGGGGCTGGATACGCAGTATTTT.

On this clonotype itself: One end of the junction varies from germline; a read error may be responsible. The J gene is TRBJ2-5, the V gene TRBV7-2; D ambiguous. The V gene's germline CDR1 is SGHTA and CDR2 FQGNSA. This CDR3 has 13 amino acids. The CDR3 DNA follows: TGTGCCAGCAGCCCCTGGGTTGGTGAGACCCAGCACTTC. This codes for CASSPWVGETQHF.

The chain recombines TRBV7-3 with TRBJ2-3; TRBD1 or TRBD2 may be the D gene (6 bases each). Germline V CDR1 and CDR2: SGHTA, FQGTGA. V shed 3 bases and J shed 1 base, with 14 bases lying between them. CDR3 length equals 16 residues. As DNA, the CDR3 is TGTGCCAGCAGCTTGGGACCCCGGGGGCGCACAGATACGCAGTATTTT. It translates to CASSLGPRGRTDTQYF.